The 19 T cell receptor beta chains below all came from one sample that was sequenced in a study of identical twins. Each CDR3 protein is one row after TCRdb ran MiXCR on the 5' RACE reads. The sample comprises about 340,000 distinct CDR3 sequences, 9% of which are singletons, and under 9.5% rests with the top ten. Material for sequencing was naive T cells sorted from blood. The receptors were gathered from a woman aged 45-65 years in good health.

The sample holds a few counts of this clonotype. The V and J genes are TRBV28 and TRBJ2-7; 9 bases are shared with TRBD1. V was pared by 3 bases and J by 1 base, with 13 bases of the junction left unmatched. This CDR3 has 18 residues. Germline CDR1 reads MDHEN; CDR2 reads SYDVKM. Written as DNA, the CDR3 is TGTGCCAGCAGTTTCCCCTCTGCCGGGACAGGGCAATCCTACGAGCAGTACTTC. Translation: CASSFPSAGTGQSYEQYF.

This clonotype showed up just a few times. The genes are TRBV27 and TRBJ2-1; no firm D call. The CDR3 spans 16 residues. The germline V and J ends were trimmed by 6 bases and 7 bases, with 22 bases remaining between them. Germline values: CDR1 MNHEY, CDR2 SMNVEV (reference sequence). The CDR3 sequence is CASSRLGAYSANEQFF. The CDR3 coding sequence is TGTGCCAGCAGCCGCTTGGGCGCCTACTCTGCTAATGAGCAGTTCTTC.

This clonotype has a handful of counts. The rearrangement joins TRBV28 to TRBJ2-7; TRBD1 is a possible D gene (6 bases). CDR1 and CDR2 (germline): MDHEN, SYDVKM. The germline V and J ends were trimmed by 6 bases and 0 bases, with 9 bases remaining between them. The CDR3 sequence is 13 residues long. Here the CDR3 reads CASSKGGSYEQYV. The CDR3 DNA reads as TGTGCCAGCAGCAAAGGGGGCTCCTACGAGCAGTACGTC.

This clonotype was observed a few times. This CDR3 reads CAWSLAGGTDTQYF. The CDR3 region has the DNA TGTGCCTGGAGTCTAGCGGGGGGCACAGATACGCAGTATTTT. V usage is TRBV30 and J usage is TRBJ2-3; 10 nucleotides line up with TRBD2. Losses at the gene ends were 2 bases for V and 1 base for J; bases not matched to a gene: 0. Looked up from germline, CDR1 is GTSNPN and CDR2 is SVGIG (reference sequence). The CDR3 is 14 residues long.

This clonotype appeared a few times. The chain joins TRBV4-1 to TRBJ2-4; TRBD2 matches 16 bases. The V gene's germline CDR1 is MGHRA and CDR2 YSYEKL. Trimming took 4 bases from V and 0 from J; bases not matched to a gene: 3. This CDR3 has 18 amino acids. CDR3 in DNA: TGCGCCAGCAGCCCGGGACTAGCGGGAGGGGAAGCCAAAAACATTCAGTACTTC. Its protein product is CASSPGLAGGEAKNIQYF.

The chain links TRBV28 to TRBJ2-2, with D possibly being TRBD1 (6 bases). This CDR3 contains 16 residues. CDR1 is MDHEN and CDR2 is SYDVKM in the germline V gene. Trimming stripped 3 bases from V and 4 bases from J, with 15 bases between. DNA for the CDR3: TGTGCCAGCAGTTTCCGGTCAGGGGCCCCCACCGGGGAGCTGTTTTTT. It translates to CASSFRSGAPTGELFF.

The sample holds many counts of this clonotype. The rearrangement joins TRBV29-1 to TRBJ2-2; 11 bases are a match to TRBD2. The V gene end was trimmed by 4 bases and the J gene end by 5 bases; junction bases not matched to a gene: 6. Per germline, CDR1 SQVTM and CDR2 ANQGSEA. There are 15 residues in the CDR3. DNA of the CDR3: TGCAGCGTTGCCGGGGGACTAGCGGAAACCGGGGAGCTGTTTTTT. The encoded protein is CSVAGGLAETGELFF.

The V and J genes are TRBV20-1 and TRBJ2-4; 11 nucleotides match TRBD2. V was pared by 0 bases and J by 3 bases, with 4 bases of the junction left unmatched. The germline CDR1 and CDR2 sequences are DFQATT and SNEGSKA (reference sequence). The CDR3 contains 16 residues. The CDR3 region has the DNA TGCAGTGCTAGAGATCCTAGCGGGGGGAGCAAAAACATTCAGTACTTC. Residues: CSARDPSGGSKNIQYF.

This clonotype was seen repeatedly, ten times or more. V usage is TRBV27 and J usage is TRBJ2-3, with D maybe TRBD1 (5 bases). Deletions cut 8 bases from V and 6 bases from J, with 15 bases between. There are 13 residues in the CDR3. The germline V gene encodes CDR1 MNHEY and CDR2 SMNVEV (reference sequence). CDR3 in amino acids: CASFSLGADTQYF. The CDR3 bases are TGTGCCAGCTTTAGCTTAGGGGCGGATACGCAGTATTTT.

This clonotype appeared a few times. This rearrangement joins TRBV14 to TRBJ2-1, with a weak D call TRBD2 (5 bases). Germline lookup yields CDR1 SGHDN and CDR2 FVKESK. V lost 4 bases and J 6 bases, leaving 13 bases between the germline ends. The CDR3 extends over 14 amino acids. Here the CDR3 reads CASSRLATGNEQFF. The CDR3 DNA is TGTGCCAGCAGCCGTCTAGCTACCGGCAATGAGCAGTTCTTC.

V is TRBV4-1 and J is TRBJ2-1; D is uncertain. V lost 1 base, J lost 8 bases, and 9 bases lay in between. Germline CDR1 and CDR2: MGHRA and YSYEKL. The CDR3 has 13 amino acids. CDR3 nucleotide sequence: TGCGCCAGCAGCCAAGTTCATAAAGATGAGCAGTTCTTC. It is translated as CASSQVHKDEQFF.

The rearrangement links TRBV6-5 to TRBJ1-2, with TRBD1 identical over 8 bases. CDR3 length: 15 amino acids. Trimming took 0 bases from V and 8 from J; bases not matched to a gene: 8. The germline V gene encodes CDR1 MNHEY and CDR2 SVGAGI. Here the CDR3 reads CASSYSGQGPLGYTF. CDR3 bases: TGTGCCAGCAGTTACTCAGGACAGGGACCGCTAGGCTACACCTTC.

This clonotype was counted at least ten times. The chain couples TRBV6-5 to TRBJ2-3, with a tentative D call TRBD2 (5 bases). Trimming cost V 5 bases and J 7 bases, with 13 bases left between them. The CDR3 is 13 residues long. The germline CDR1 and CDR2 sequences are MNHEY and SVGAGI. The CDR3 here is CASSPAGKNTQYF. DNA of the CDR3: TGTGCCAGCAGTCCGGCCGGGAAGAATACGCAGTATTTT.

The genes are TRBV28 and TRBJ2-7; unclear D gene. The germline CDR1 and CDR2 sequences are MDHEN and SYDVKM. Trimming removed 2 bases at V and 2 bases at J, with 13 bases between. CDR3 length: 15 amino acids. The CDR3 DNA reads TGTGCCAGCAGTTTAATGACAAAAGGAACCTACGAGCAGTACTTC. Translated: CASSLMTKGTYEQYF.

This clonotype occurred many times. The V call is TRBV6-1, the J call TRBJ1-3; D is uncertain. The CDR3 spans 12 residues. Deletions cut 6 bases from V and 3 bases from J, with 6 bases between. Germline-derived CDR1 and CDR2 are MNHNS and SASEGT. The CDR3: CASSSDGNTIYF. The CDR3, as DNA: TGTGCCAGCAGCTCGGATGGAAACACCATATATTTT.

On this clonotype: Possible read error: a much larger clone is one base away. This chain uses TRBV18 with TRBJ2-3; TRBD1 agrees at 7 bases. CDR3 size: 15 residues. The germline V gene encodes CDR1 KGHSH and CDR2 LQKENI. The CDR3 reads CANSPSTGSTDTQYF. As DNA, the CDR3 is TGTGCCAACTCACCATCGACAGGGAGCACAGATACGCAGTATTTT.

This clonotype showed up just a few times. The rearrangement links TRBV20-1 to TRBJ1-1, with D maybe TRBD1 (6 bases). Trimming cost V 0 bases and J 8 bases, with 16 bases left between them. From germline, CDR1 is DFQATT and CDR2 SNEGSKA (reference sequence). CDR3 length: 14 residues. In DNA form, the CDR3 reads TGCAGTGCTAGAGAGCCCCTGTCCGGGACAGAAGCTTTCTTT. It codes for CSAREPLSGTEAFF.

The chain couples TRBV7-2 to TRBJ1-1; TRBD1 might be the D (5 bases). Trimming cost V 5 bases and J 1 base, with 11 bases left between them. Germline V CDR1 and CDR2: SGHTA, FQGNSA. The CDR3 runs 14 residues. The CDR3 DNA reads TGTGCCAGCAGCCGGGGCGGCCCGAACACTGAAGCTTTCTTT. Its translation: CASSRGGPNTEAFF.

The rearrangement joins TRBV12-3 or TRBV12-4 to TRBJ2-4; D gene ambiguous. This CDR3 comprises 14 residues. V dropped 1 base and J dropped 5 bases, with 9 bases sitting between them. The CDR3 DNA is TGTGCCAGCAGTTTAGAAGGGATAGAAAACATTCAGTACTTC. It specifies CASSLEGIENIQYF.